The TCR beta chain under discussion was sequenced for a study of T cells in localized non-small cell lung cancer. The CDR3 covers 15 residues. Germline V lookup: CDR1 SGDLS, CDR2 YYNGEE. V lost 3 bases to trimming and J lost 5 bases, with 17 bases between them. This clone was observed a handful of times. Sequencing used immunoSEQ multiplex PCR; TCRdb keeps in-frame clones, though not all of them. In the table there are 3,500 to 4,000 clones, roughly 25% of which are singletons. Source: lung tumor tissue, taken before any cancer treatment. The chain uses TRBV9 and TRBJ2-5; D is ambiguous. The sequence came from a woman aged 40-69 years with stage I lung adenocarcinoma. The CDR3 DNA is TGTGCCAGCAGCGAGGCGCCTTCGGGTGGGGAGACCCAGTACTTC. Its protein is CASSEAPSGGETQYF.